These 16 T cell receptor beta chains came from one sample sequenced in a study of blood T cell repertoires in COVID-19. Produced via immunoSEQ multiplex PCR; TCRdb's table is partial and in-frame only. Here the sample spans 200,000 to 300,000 clones, 81% being singletons. Source material: peripheral blood. The source is an elderly woman with COVID-19, enrolled during active disease.

The chain couples TRBV30 to TRBJ2-4; 8 nucleotides agree with TRBD1. This CDR3 is built from 14 residues. Germline V CDR1 and CDR2: GTSNPN, SVGIG (reference sequence). The ends lost 3 bases at V and 5 bases at J; junction bases unmatched: 6. Here the CDR3 reads CAWRPQDRENIQYF. In DNA, the CDR3 is TGTGCCTGGAGACCCCAGGACAGGGAAAACATTCAGTACTTC.

CDR3 loop: CASSLKDRGTSEAFF. CDR3 nucleotides: TGTGCCAGCAGCCTAAAAGACAGGGGGACTTCTGAAGCTTTCTTT. The rearrangement uses TRBV7-2 and TRBJ1-1, with TRBD1 matching over 9 bases. From germline, CDR1 is SGHTA and CDR2 FQGNSA. V was clipped by 5 bases and J by 6 bases; unmatched bases: 10. The CDR3 has 15 amino acids. Supplemented by reference TRBV7-2 and TRBJ1-1, the full variable domain reads GAGVSQSPSNKVTEKGKDVELRCDPISGHTALYWYRQSLGQGLEFLIYFQGNSAPDKSGLPSDRFSAERTGGSVSTLTIQRTQQEDSAVYLCASSLKDRGTSEAFFGQGTRLTVV.

V and J are TRBV5-1 and TRBJ2-5; D perhaps matches TRBD1 (6 bases). The CDR3 contains 13 residues. Germline assignment: CDR1 SGHRS and CDR2 YFSETQ. With 6 bases removed from V and 3 bases from J, the gap between germline ends came to 12 bases. CDR3 residues: CASTLPGEETQYF. The DNA for the CDR3 is TGCGCCAGCACCCTCCCAGGGGAAGAGACCCAGTACTTC. The full variable domain, rest sourced from reference TRBV5-1 and TRBJ2-5, is KAGVTQTPRYLIKTRGQQVTLSCSPISGHRSVSWYQQTPGQGLQFLFEYFSETQRNKGNFPGRFSGRQFSNSRSEMNVSTLELGDSALYLCASTLPGEETQYFGPGTRLLVL.

The CDR3 spells CASSLQGHIGETQYF. As DNA, the CDR3 is TGTGCCAGCAGCTTGCAAGGACACATCGGGGAGACCCAGTACTTC. The chain recombines TRBV7-2 with TRBJ2-5, with D possibly TRBD1 on 5 matching bases. This CDR3 region has 15 residues. The ends were cut back, 3 bases at V and 5 bases at J, with 16 bases in the middle. Germline-derived CDR1 and CDR2 are SGHTA and FQGNSA.

The rearrangement links TRBV4-3 to TRBJ2-1; 9 bases match TRBD2. V shed 0 bases, J shed 8 bases, and the junction held 17 bases outside the gene matches. The CDR3 is made up of 19 amino acids. The germline V gene encodes CDR1 LGHNA and CDR2 YSLEER. CDR3 amino acids: CASSQEGKVAGVGGDEQFF. CDR3 sequence (DNA): TGCGCCAGCAGCCAAGAAGGTAAGGTAGCGGGAGTGGGTGGGGATGAGCAGTTCTTC.

The V gene is TRBV2, the J gene TRBJ2-1; the match to TRBD1 covers 9 bases. Germline CDR1 reads SNHLY; CDR2 reads FYNNEI. The CDR3 extends over 15 amino acids. V lost 8 bases to trimming and J lost 3 bases; unmatched junction nucleotides: 8. The CDR3 sequence: CASGGQGGYYNEQFF. The CDR3 DNA is TGTGCCAGCGGGGGACAGGGAGGCTACTACAATGAGCAGTTCTTC.

This clone was counted once. The sample has other DNA sequences that encode this CDR3 too. V is TRBV5-1 and J is TRBJ1-2; 7 bases agree with TRBD1. The V gene's germline CDR1 is SGHRS and CDR2 YFSETQ. This CDR3 is built from 13 residues. V gave up 4 bases and J gave up 5 bases; unmatched junction bases: 5. CDR3 protein: CASSLTTGYGYTF. CDR3 sequence (DNA): TGCGCCAGCAGCCTAACGACAGGGTATGGCTACACCTTC. Combining the CDR3 with reference TRBV5-1 and TRBJ1-2 gives the whole variable domain KAGVTQTPRYLIKTRGQQVTLSCSPISGHRSVSWYQQTPGQGLQFLFEYFSETQRNKGNFPGRFSGRQFSNSRSEMNVSTLELGDSALYLCASSLTTGYGYTFGSGTRLTVV.

The chain combines TRBV19 with TRBJ1-6, with TRBD1 identical over 7 bases. The CDR3 spans 15 residues. The junction had 5 bases not matched to a gene; V was cut back by 7 bases and J by 2 bases. Germline loops: CDR1 LNHDA, CDR2 SQIVND (reference sequence). The CDR3 DNA is TGTGCCAGTAATCGGCAGGGGGCCTATAATTCACCCCTCCACTTT. As protein: CASNRQGAYNSPLHF.

The chain carries TRBV19 and TRBJ1-1; D may be TRBD1 (6 bases). V lost 7 bases to trimming and J lost 0 bases, with 18 bases between them. The V gene's germline CDR1 is LNHDA and CDR2 SQIVND (reference sequence). CDR3 length: 16 residues. DNA of the CDR3: TGTGCCAGTAAGTCGTCAGGACAGAAGATGAACACTGAAGCTTTCTTT. This encodes CASKSSGQKMNTEAFF. Full variable domain (remainder filled in from reference TRBV19 and TRBJ1-1): DGGITQSPKYLFRKEGQNVTLSCEQNLNHDAMYWYRQDPGQGLRLIYYSQIVNDFQKGDIAEGYSVSREKKESFPLTVTSAQKNPTAFYLCASKSSGQKMNTEAFFGQGTRLTVV.

This rearrangement joins TRBV12-3 or TRBV12-4 to TRBJ2-3; no firm D call. The CDR3 is 13 amino acids. V was trimmed by 8 bases and J by 3 bases, leaving 12 bases between them. The chain's CDR3 is CASLMAGTDTQYF. As DNA, the CDR3 is TGTGCCAGCCTCATGGCCGGGACAGATACGCAGTATTTT.

V is TRBV5-4 and J is TRBJ2-1; TRBD2 matches 7 bases. Trimming at V came to 3 bases and at J to 0 bases, leaving 15 bases not matched to a gene. Germline V gives CDR1 SGHNT, CDR2 YYREEE (reference sequence). The CDR3 extends over 19 amino acids. In nucleotides, the CDR3 is TGTGCCAGCAGCTCGGGGGGACCTAGCCCTACAAGCTCCTACAATGAGCAGTTCTTC. Protein: CASSSGGPSPTSSYNEQFF.

Here the CDR3 DNA reads TGTGCCAGCAGTCAGGGACTAGCGGGAGTTACTGAGCAGTTCTTC. Translating it yields CASSQGLAGVTEQFF. The chain links TRBV6-6 to TRBJ2-1; 14 nucleotides line up with TRBD2. Germline loops: CDR1 MNHNY, CDR2 SVGAGI (reference sequence). The ends lost 5 bases at V and 9 bases at J; junction bases unmatched: 6. CDR3 length equals 15 residues.

This sequence joins TRBV5-5 and TRBJ1-6; D gene uncertain. Germline loops: CDR1 SGHKS, CDR2 YYEKEE (reference sequence). V dropped 0 bases and J dropped 8 bases, with 9 bases sitting between them. CDR3 length: 14 amino acids. The CDR3 here is CASSLERGYSPLHF. CDR3 DNA: TGTGCCAGCAGCTTGGAACGGGGTTATTCACCCCTCCACTTT.

This clone has more than one count but fewer than ten. The CDR3 reads CASSAYRGAEKLFF. The CDR3, as DNA: TGTGCCAGCAGCGCTTACAGGGGAGCGGAAAAACTGTTTTTT. The chain couples TRBV7-9 to TRBJ1-4, with 7 nucleotides matching TRBD1. Trimming at V came to 5 bases and at J to 8 bases, leaving 8 bases not matched to a gene. Germline loops: CDR1 SEHNR, CDR2 FQNEAQ (reference sequence). CDR3 size: 14 residues. Full variable domain (missing parts from reference TRBV7-9 and TRBJ1-4): DTGVSQNPRHKITKRGQNVTFRCDPISEHNRLYWYRQTLGQGPEFLTYFQNEAQLEKSRLLSDRFSAERPKGSFSTLEIQRTEQGDSAMYLCASSAYRGAEKLFFGSGTQLSVL.

This clone was recorded many times. V usage is TRBV7-9 and J usage is TRBJ2-1; weak D call: TRBD2 (5 bases). Trimming removed 5 bases from V and 3 bases from J, with 11 bases in between. Germline lookup yields CDR1 SEHNR and CDR2 FQNEAQ (reference sequence). This CDR3 has 14 residues. CDR3 loop: CASSSRESYNEQFF. The CDR3 DNA is TGTGCCAGCAGCAGTAGGGAGAGCTACAATGAGCAGTTCTTC.

The chain uses TRBV24-1 and TRBJ2-2; a weak D match, TRBD1 (6 bases). This CDR3 is built from 11 residues. From germline, CDR1 is KGHDR and CDR2 SFDVKD. V shed 10 bases and J shed 4 bases, with 6 bases lying between them. This chain's CDR3 is CATGGTGELFF. CDR3 sequence (DNA): TGTGCCACAGGGGGCACCGGGGAGCTGTTTTTT.